A selection of T cell receptor beta chains follows, all from one sample in a study of shared clonotypes between healthy human individuals. The data were produced by immunoSEQ multiplex PCR, yet TCRdb's version contains in-frame clones alone and is incomplete. The table shows about 520,000 clones, with 70% to 80% occurring only once. The specimen sequenced was PBMCs. These receptor sequences come from a woman aged 40-49 years in good health. Some clones in this sample may be carry-over from other donors' samples. Both conserved end residues are part of each CDR3. The order of the fields is V gene, J gene, CDR3 protein.

V: TRBV7-6
J: TRBJ1-1
CDR3: CASSSGARATEAFF

V: TRBV19
J: TRBJ1-1
CDR3: CARSGTGIRWDTEAFF

V: TRBV15
J: TRBJ2-7
CDR3: CATSTRTGTYEQYF

V: TRBV5-1
J: TRBJ2-5
CDR3: CASSPTGQETQYF

V: TRBV15
J: TRBJ1-1
CDR3: CATSREGGALNTEAFF

V: TRBV9
J: TRBJ1-3
CDR3: CASSVEGLISGNTIYF

V: TRBV5-1
J: TRBJ2-5
CDR3: CASSGGQGAGETQYF

V: TRBV9
J: TRBJ2-7
CDR3: CASSVGREVAQGAIEQYF

V: TRBV7-9
J: TRBJ2-1
CDR3: CASSLSLAGTDNEQFF

V: TRBV28
J: TRBJ1-3
CDR3: CASSQPPGNTIYF

V: TRBV4-2
J: TRBJ2-3
CDR3: CASSQRPAGPATDTQYF

V: TRBV6-1
J: TRBJ2-1
CDR3: CASGGYNEQFF

V: TRBV7-3
J: TRBJ2-1
CDR3: CASGMPLSSYNEQFF

V: TRBV28
J: TRBJ2-7
CDR3: CASSTPGLAGYEQYF

V: TRBV5-1
J: TRBJ1-4
CDR3: CASSGAALNTEKLFF

V: TRBV28
J: TRBJ2-7
CDR3: CASRTGSGEQYF

V: TRBV30
J: TRBJ2-3
CDR3: CAWSLYRDTQYF

V: TRBV4-1
J: TRBJ1-2
CDR3: CASSSTWGGGYTF

V: TRBV7-3
J: TRBJ2-3
CDR3: CASSPGRTTDTQYF

V: TRBV13
J: TRBJ2-1
CDR3: CASSKTPTDEQFF

V: TRBV7-9
J: TRBJ2-1
CDR3: CASSLGTGAGVVDEQFF

V: TRBV30
J: TRBJ2-5
CDR3: CAWSVGLGQETQYF

V: TRBV5-6
J: TRBJ1-2
CDR3: CASSRPEGRAGDGYTF

V: TRBV11-2
J: TRBJ1-1
CDR3: CASSSWTREEAFF

V: TRBV10-3
J: TRBJ2-7
CDR3: CAIRDPQADEQYF

V: TRBV15
J: TRBJ2-1
CDR3: CATSRDRPSYNEQFF

V: TRBV4-2
J: TRBJ2-2
CDR3: CASSQGGGRALGELFF

V: TRBV28
J: TRBJ2-1
CDR3: CASSSGQLVGWRFF

V: TRBV7-9
J: TRBJ1-2
CDR3: CASSSTGDYYGYTF

V: TRBV28
J: TRBJ1-5
CDR3: CASSSQMGHSPQHF

V: TRBV4-3
J: TRBJ2-3
CDR3: CASSPTLRAFTQYF